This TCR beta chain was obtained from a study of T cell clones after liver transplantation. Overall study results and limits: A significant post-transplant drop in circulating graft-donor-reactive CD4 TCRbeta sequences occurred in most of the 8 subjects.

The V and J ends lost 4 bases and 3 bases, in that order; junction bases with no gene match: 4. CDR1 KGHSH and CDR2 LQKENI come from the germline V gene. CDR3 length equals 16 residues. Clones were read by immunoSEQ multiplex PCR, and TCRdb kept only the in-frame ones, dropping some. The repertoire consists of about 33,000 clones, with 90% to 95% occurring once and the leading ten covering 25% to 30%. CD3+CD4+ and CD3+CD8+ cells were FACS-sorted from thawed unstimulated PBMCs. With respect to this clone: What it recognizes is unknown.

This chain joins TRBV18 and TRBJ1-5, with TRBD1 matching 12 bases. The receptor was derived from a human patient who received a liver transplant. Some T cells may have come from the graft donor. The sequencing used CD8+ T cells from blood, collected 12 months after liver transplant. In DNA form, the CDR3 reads TGTGCCAGCTCACGTGGGGACAGGGGGCTCAATCAGCCCCAGCATTTT. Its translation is CASSRGDRGLNQPQHF.